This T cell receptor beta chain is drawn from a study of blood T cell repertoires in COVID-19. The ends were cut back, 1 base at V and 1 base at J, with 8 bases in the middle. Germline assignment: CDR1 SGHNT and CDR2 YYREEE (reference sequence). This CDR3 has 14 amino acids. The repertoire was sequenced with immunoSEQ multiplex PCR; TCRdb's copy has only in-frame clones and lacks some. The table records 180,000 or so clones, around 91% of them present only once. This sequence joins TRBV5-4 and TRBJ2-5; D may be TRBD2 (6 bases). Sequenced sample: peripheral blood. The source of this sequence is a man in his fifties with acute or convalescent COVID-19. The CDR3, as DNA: TGTGCCAGCAGCTTGATCGGGGGCCAAGAGACCCAGTACTTC. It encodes CASSLIGGQETQYF.